Listed below are T cell receptor beta chains from one sample, sequenced in a study of shared clonotypes between healthy human individuals. Assay used: immunoSEQ multiplex PCR; TCRdb lists only in-frame clones, some missing. The repertoire holds about 2 million clones, with roughly 94% as singletons. The sequencing sample was made of naive CD8+ T cells sorted from blood. The receptors derive from a young man in good health. Both conserved end residues are trimmed from each CDR3. The order of the fields is V gene, J gene, D gene, CDR3 protein. The D gene is left open where the match is weak.

V gene: TRBV29-1
J gene: TRBJ2-1
D gene: -
CDR3 protein: SVDPGANYNEQF

V gene: TRBV7-9
J gene: TRBJ2-7
D gene: TRBD2
CDR3 protein: ASSFRTSGRYEQY

V gene: TRBV7-2
J gene: TRBJ2-3
D gene: TRBD2
CDR3 protein: ASSTLAVREDTQY

V gene: TRBV29-1
J gene: TRBJ2-7
D gene: -
CDR3 protein: SVEARDKSYEQY

V gene: TRBV6-5
J gene: TRBJ2-7
D gene: TRBD2
CDR3 protein: ASSDTSGSSYEQY

V gene: TRBV19
J gene: TRBJ1-1
D gene: -
CDR3 protein: ASSIQDGLNTEAF

V gene: TRBV29-1
J gene: TRBJ2-7
D gene: -
CDR3 protein: SVIWVGKSEQY

V gene: TRBV5-4
J gene: TRBJ2-1
D gene: -
CDR3 protein: ASSLPSGGSYNEQF

V gene: TRBV4-3
J gene: TRBJ2-7
D gene: -
CDR3 protein: ASSQDRSEPYEQY

V gene: TRBV6-1
J gene: TRBJ1-5
D gene: -
CDR3 protein: RTGGVSNQPQH

V gene: TRBV30
J gene: TRBJ1-1
D gene: -
CDR3 protein: AWSVGGPLEAF

V gene: TRBV23-1
J gene: TRBJ2-7
D gene: -
CDR3 protein: ASTQGRRLYEQY

V gene: TRBV5-1
J gene: TRBJ1-1
D gene: -
CDR3 protein: ASSLLQGTNTEAF

V gene: TRBV4-1
J gene: TRBJ2-7
D gene: TRBD2
CDR3 protein: ASSQGLAGLYEQY

V gene: TRBV27
J gene: TRBJ2-7
D gene: TRBD2
CDR3 protein: ASSLRSTSGEQY

V gene: TRBV11-1
J gene: TRBJ2-7
D gene: -
CDR3 protein: ASSPHKQSGEQY

V gene: TRBV6-9
J gene: TRBJ2-1
D gene: TRBD2
CDR3 protein: ATRLAPYNEQF

V gene: TRBV6-6
J gene: TRBJ2-7
D gene: -
CDR3 protein: ASTSGDGYYEQY

V gene: TRBV11-3
J gene: TRBJ2-1
D gene: TRBD2
CDR3 protein: ASSFFPGLPSRDNEQF

V gene: TRBV10-3
J gene: TRBJ2-7
D gene: -
CDR3 protein: AISDRELGYEQY

V gene: TRBV6-4
J gene: TRBJ2-3
D gene: -
CDR3 protein: ASSEDPSSTDTQY

V gene: TRBV7-8
J gene: TRBJ2-7
D gene: -
CDR3 protein: ASSLTGNSYEQY

V gene: TRBV5-6
J gene: TRBJ2-1
D gene: -
CDR3 protein: ASSELDYEQF

V gene: TRBV7-6
J gene: TRBJ2-7
D gene: -
CDR3 protein: ASSQGPGLEVSEQY

V gene: TRBV13
J gene: TRBJ2-1
D gene: -
CDR3 protein: ASSYQGYNEQF

V gene: TRBV27
J gene: TRBJ1-2
D gene: TRBD1
CDR3 protein: ASTPTGQVGYYGYT

V gene: TRBV6-1
J gene: TRBJ2-3
D gene: -
CDR3 protein: ASSDEPGYPTDTQY

V gene: TRBV7-9
J gene: TRBJ2-1
D gene: TRBD2
CDR3 protein: ASSLSSGEVNEQF

V gene: TRBV9
J gene: TRBJ1-4
D gene: TRBD1
CDR3 protein: ASSSQTGINEKLF

V gene: TRBV9
J gene: TRBJ2-2
D gene: -
CDR3 protein: ASSVEEGWRTGELF

V gene: TRBV27
J gene: TRBJ1-2
D gene: -
CDR3 protein: ASSPSGPPRDGYT

V gene: TRBV6-5
J gene: TRBJ2-3
D gene: -
CDR3 protein: ASSYSPPSTDTQY

V gene: TRBV19
J gene: TRBJ2-1
D gene: -
CDR3 protein: ASSMASYNEQF

V gene: TRBV5-5
J gene: TRBJ2-7
D gene: -
CDR3 protein: ASSIEAVSYEQY

V gene: TRBV9
J gene: TRBJ2-1
D gene: TRBD1
CDR3 protein: ASSVAGTGVNEQF

V gene: TRBV11-2
J gene: TRBJ1-2
D gene: TRBD1
CDR3 protein: ASSPEGASYGYT

V gene: TRBV15
J gene: TRBJ1-2
D gene: -
CDR3 protein: ATSSLSGYT

V gene: TRBV7-8
J gene: TRBJ2-1
D gene: -
CDR3 protein: AINGIYNEQF

V gene: TRBV4-1
J gene: TRBJ2-3
D gene: TRBD1
CDR3 protein: ASSPYGTGVMNTQY

V gene: TRBV5-1
J gene: TRBJ2-2
D gene: -
CDR3 protein: ASSLGETGELF

V gene: TRBV19
J gene: TRBJ2-1
D gene: -
CDR3 protein: ASKFQSSYNEQF

V gene: TRBV9
J gene: TRBJ1-1
D gene: -
CDR3 protein: ASSVEGSNTEAF

V gene: TRBV13
J gene: TRBJ1-2
D gene: -
CDR3 protein: ASSLEDSYYGYT